A single T cell receptor (beta chain) is shown here with its context. This record belongs to a study of blood T cell repertoires in COVID-19. Recruitment covered roughly 24 US areas and drew participants whose ages spanned about 18 to 95 years. Assignment of participants to cohorts was predicated upon participant-reported clinical history. CDR1 SGHAT and CDR2 FQNNGV come from the germline V gene. V was trimmed by 5 bases and J by 4 bases, leaving 5 bases between them. The CDR3 is 11 residues long. Per the study methods: Estimates of nucleated cell counts were drawn from the amplification of reference gene primers. The method was immunoSEQ multiplex PCR; TCRdb's version includes in-frame clones alone and lacks a portion of them. For V, J and clone size, that table is used; D and trimming come from the DNA. The table includes more than 300,000 clones, more than 75% detected once.

The sequence was obtained from a woman aged 18-29 years who had recovered from COVID-19. The sample taken for sequencing was PBMCs or T cells enriched from blood (not recorded which). The genes are TRBV11-2 and TRBJ1-2; D is undetermined. DNA of the CDR3: TGTGCCAGCAGCGACTTCTATGGCTACACCTTC. Translation: CASSDFYGYTF.